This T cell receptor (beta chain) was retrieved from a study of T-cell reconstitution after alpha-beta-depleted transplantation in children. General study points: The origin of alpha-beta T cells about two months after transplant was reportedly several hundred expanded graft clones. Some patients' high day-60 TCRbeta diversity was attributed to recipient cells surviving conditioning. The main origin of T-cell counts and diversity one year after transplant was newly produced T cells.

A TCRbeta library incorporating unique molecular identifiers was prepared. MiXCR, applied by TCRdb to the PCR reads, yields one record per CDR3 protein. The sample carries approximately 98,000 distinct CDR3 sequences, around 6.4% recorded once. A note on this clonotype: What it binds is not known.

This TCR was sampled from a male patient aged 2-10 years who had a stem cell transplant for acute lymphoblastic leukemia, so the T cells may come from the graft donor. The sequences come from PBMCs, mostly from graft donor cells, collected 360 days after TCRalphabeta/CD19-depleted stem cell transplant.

CDR3 in amino acids: CASSEAPGPYGYTF. CDR3 nucleotides: TGTGCCAGCAGTGAAGCGCCAGGGCCTTATGGCTACACCTTC. The chain has TRBV6-1 and TRBJ1-2, with D perhaps matching TRBD1 (5 bases). Looked up from germline, CDR1 is MNHNS and CDR2 is SASEGT. V gave up 0 bases and J gave up 5 bases, with 10 bases separating them. The CDR3 loop spans 14 amino acids.